Listed here is a single T cell receptor (beta chain). This sample was taken from a study of T cells in Graves' hyperthyroidism and ophthalmopathy. What was amplified from RNA transcripts were TCR beta CDR3 regions. First-round RT-PCR targeting the TCR CDR3 was performed with the HTBI primer set. MiXCR was run by TCRdb on the multiplex PCR reads, yielding one entry per CDR3 protein. The data show around 690,000 distinct CDR3 sequences, roughly 17% seen once. Sequenced: blood. The sequence derives from a man over 45 with Graves' hyperthyroidism.

CDR3 DNA sequence: TGTGCCATCAGTTATGGACTAGCGGGAGAGGGCACCGGGGAGCTGTTTTTT. Translation gives CAISYGLAGEGTGELFF. The V gene is TRBV10-3, the J gene TRBJ2-2; 13 bases line up with TRBD2. The V gene end was trimmed by 5 bases and the J gene end by 4 bases; junction bases not matched to a gene: 7. The CDR3 length is 17 residues. Germline V gene data show CDR1 as ENHRY and CDR2 as SYGVKD.